Listed here are 25 T cell receptor beta chains from one sample, sequenced in a study of OX40 agonist ivuxolimab in advanced cancers. Profiled with immunoSEQ multiplex PCR; TCRdb holds only in-frame clones, not every one. The sample includes 9,500 to 13,000 clones, 65% to 80% seen only once; the top ten take approximately 15%. This specimen consisted of CD4+ or CD8+ T cells sorted from blood, obtained in a trial of the OX40 agonist ivuxolimab. The source of these receptors is an adult with an advanced solid tumor such as melanoma, head and neck, liver or kidney cancer.

The chain carries TRBV7-9 and TRBJ1-2; D perhaps matches TRBD1 (5 bases). V lost 1 base, J lost 8 bases, and 14 bases lay in between. This CDR3 region has 14 residues. Germline V gene data show CDR1 as SEHNR and CDR2 as FQNEAQ (reference sequence). Written as DNA, the CDR3 is TGTGCCAGCAGCTTAGGGGACCGACCGGAAGGCTACACCTTC. Translated, it gives CASSLGDRPEGYTF.

The chain couples TRBV7-3 to TRBJ2-1, with D unclear. CDR1 and CDR2 (germline): SGHTA, FQGTGA. V lost 2 bases, J lost 6 bases, and 8 bases lay in between. The CDR3 runs to 13 residues. The CDR3 reads CASSLQISNEQFF. The CDR3 nucleotides are TGTGCCAGCAGCTTACAAATCTCCAATGAGCAGTTCTTC.

The rearrangement joins TRBV4-2 to TRBJ2-7; D is ambiguous. This CDR3 has 17 amino acids. The V and J ends lost 0 bases and 2 bases respectively, with 17 bases between them. Germline CDR1 and CDR2: LGHNA and YNFKEQ. CDR3 DNA: TGTGCCAGCAGCCAAGATAATGTGGGTAGTGGGGCCTACGAGCAGTACTTC. Its protein is CASSQDNVGSGAYEQYF.

This clone came up once. V gene TRBV19 combines with J gene TRBJ2-7; D ambiguous. The V end lost 2 bases, the J end lost 2 bases, and 13 bases lay between the germline ends. This CDR3 is built from 15 residues. Germline CDR1 LNHDA, CDR2 SQIVND (reference sequence). In DNA form, the CDR3 reads TGTGCCAGTAGTATATACCCCGGTCCCCCCTACGAGCAGTACTTC. Its protein product is CASSIYPGPPYEQYF.

The chain joins TRBV6-1 to TRBJ1-5; 7 bases fit TRBD1. The ends lost 1 base at V and 16 bases at J; junction bases unmatched: 16. From germline, CDR1 is MNHNS and CDR2 SASEGT. CDR3 size: 15 residues. For the CDR3, the DNA is TGTGCCAGCAGTGAAGGGCCCGAGACAGGGCCCCGCGTTCATTTT. This translates into CASSEGPETGPRVHF.

This chain links TRBV23-1 with TRBJ1-1; TRBD1 might be the D (6 bases). TRBV23-1 is an ORF, with its function uncertain. This CDR3 comprises 14 residues. The ends were cut back, 6 bases at V and 0 bases at J, with 11 bases in the middle. The CDR3 spells CASSGQHLNTEAFF. The CDR3 DNA reads as TGCGCCAGCAGCGGACAGCACTTGAACACTGAAGCTTTCTTT.

The rearrangement uses TRBV19 and TRBJ2-5, with no clear D. With 2 bases removed from V and 1 base from J, the gap between germline ends came to 5 bases. The germline V gene has CDR1 LNHDA and CDR2 SQIVND (reference sequence). The CDR3 totals 13 residues. CDR3 sequence (DNA): TGTGCCAGTAGTATAACCCCCCAAGAGACCCAGTACTTC. Protein product: CASSITPQETQYF.

This clone has just a few counts. This chain joins TRBV29-1 and TRBJ2-7; tentatively, D is TRBD2 (6 bases). The CDR3 contains 12 residues. V was clipped by 7 bases and J by 0 bases, with 10 bases between them. From germline, CDR1 is SQVTM and CDR2 ANQGSEA. DNA of the CDR3: TGCAGCGCGGGAGAAAGCTCCTACGAGCAGTACTTC. It yields the protein CSAGESSYEQYF.

The chain has TRBV7-3 and TRBJ2-3, with a possible D match to TRBD1 (6 bases). The germline V gene encodes CDR1 SGHTA and CDR2 FQGTGA. The CDR3 covers 14 residues. The V and J ends lost 1 base and 5 bases respectively, with 10 bases between them. Here the CDR3 DNA reads TGTGCCAGCAGCTTAATGGGGGCAGTAGATACGCAGTATTTT. This codes for CASSLMGAVDTQYF.

As DNA, the CDR3 is TGTGCCAGCTCACCCGGGACAGGGACAGATACGCAGTATTTT. It specifies CASSPGTGTDTQYF. This chain uses TRBV18 with TRBJ2-3; 9 bases match TRBD1. Looked up from germline, CDR1 is KGHSH and CDR2 is LQKENI. With V trimmed by 3 bases and J by 3 bases, 1 base remained unmatched. The CDR3 is 14 amino acids.

This chain links TRBV7-9 with TRBJ1-1, with TRBD1 as a possible D gene (5 bases). The V gene lost 5 bases and the J gene lost 2 bases, with 15 bases spanning the gap. Per the germline V gene, CDR1 is SEHNR and CDR2 is FQNEAQ (reference sequence). The CDR3 sequence is 15 residues long. In DNA form, the CDR3 reads TGTGCCAGCAGCACTCACCGGGACCACAACACTGAAGCTTTCTTT. Its protein product is CASSTHRDHNTEAFF. The complete variable domain, with remaining parts taken from reference TRBV7-9 and TRBJ1-1, reads DTGVSQNPRHKITKRGQNVTFRCDPISEHNRLYWYRQTLGQGPEFLTYFQNEAQLEKSRLLSDRFSAERPKGSFSTLEIQRTEQGDSAMYLCASSTHRDHNTEAFFGQGTRLTVV.

J is TRBJ1-2 and V is TRBV9; 10 bases line up with TRBD1. This CDR3 is built from 15 residues. Germline CDR1 and CDR2: SGDLS and YYNGEE. With 4 bases clipped from V and 5 bases from J, the junction kept 8 bases outside the gene matches. CDR3 residues: CASSPRQGAWYGYTF. The CDR3 DNA sequence: TGTGCCAGCAGCCCTCGACAGGGGGCTTGGTATGGCTACACCTTC.

In this sample, this clone turned up once. The chain couples TRBV2 to TRBJ2-5, with 9 nucleotides matching TRBD2. The CDR3 runs to 18 residues. V lost 5 bases, J lost 5 bases, and 18 bases stayed unmatched. Germline assignment: CDR1 SNHLY and CDR2 FYNNEI. This chain's CDR3 is CASSLRSRREGTMETQYF. The CDR3 DNA is TGTGCCAGCAGTCTGAGGTCGAGGCGGGAGGGCACTATGGAGACCCAGTACTTC. Full variable domain (rest looked up from reference TRBV2 and TRBJ2-5): EPEVTQTPSHQVTQMGQEVILRCVPISNHLYFYWYRQILGQKVEFLVSFYNNEISEKSEIFDDQFSVERPDGSNFTLKIRSTKLEDSAMYFCASSLRSRREGTMETQYFGPGTRLLVL.

This chain connects TRBV27 to TRBJ2-4; D is possibly TRBD1 (6 bases). CDR1 MNHEY and CDR2 SMNVEV come from the germline V gene (reference sequence). The CDR3 spans 17 residues. Trimming removed 0 bases from V and 1 base from J, with 13 bases in between. CDR3: CASSLSPLGAAKNIQYF. CDR3 nucleotides: TGTGCCAGCAGTTTATCGCCCTTGGGGGCTGCCAAAAACATTCAGTACTTC.

In regard to this clone: One end of the junction varies from germline; a read error may be responsible. Other DNA sequences within the sample encode an identical CDR3. The CDR3, as DNA: TGTGCCAGCAAACTCGGACAGGCGGCTAACTACGAGCAGTATTTC. It translates to CASKLGQAANYEQYF. This chain joins TRBV6-5 and TRBJ2-7; the match to TRBD1 covers 7 bases. The CDR3 length is 15 residues. Germline V gene data show CDR1 as MNHEY and CDR2 as SVGAGI.

The chain uses TRBV19 and TRBJ2-3; D possibly uses TRBD1 or TRBD2 (5 bases each). Germline-derived CDR1 and CDR2 are LNHDA and SQIVND (reference sequence). The CDR3 consists of 15 residues. Trimming left V 11 bases short and J 5 bases short, with 23 bases between. DNA of the CDR3: TGTGCCTTCCCACTTATACCCGGGGCCGTAGATACGCAGTATTTT. Protein product: CAFPLIPGAVDTQYF.

This rearrangement joins TRBV4-1 to TRBJ2-1; 15 nucleotides agree with TRBD2. Germline V gene sequence: CDR1 MGHRA, CDR2 YSYEKL. V was pared by 5 bases and J by 9 bases, with 8 bases of the junction left unmatched. The length of the CDR3 is 16 residues. CDR3: CASSFRTSGGAVEQFF. The CDR3 bases are TGCGCCAGCAGCTTCCGGACTAGCGGGGGGGCGGTTGAGCAGTTCTTC.

This clone was picked up one time. V is TRBV4-1 and J is TRBJ2-7; 7 positions match TRBD1. The V gene's germline CDR1 is MGHRA and CDR2 YSYEKL. The CDR3 runs to 14 residues. Germline trimming cut 2 bases from V and 2 bases from J; bases unmatched to any gene: 3. The chain's CDR3 is CASSQPGQTYEQYF. The DNA of the CDR3 is TGCGCCAGCAGCCAACCGGGACAGACCTACGAGCAGTACTTC.

The chain joins TRBV12-5 to TRBJ2-2; D is perhaps TRBD1 (5 bases). The CDR3 has 15 residues. Trimming removed 1 base from V and 1 base from J, with 7 bases in between. Germline loops: CDR1 LGHNT, CDR2 FRNRAP. The CDR3 sequence is CASGLETVNTGELFF. The DNA for the CDR3 is TGTGCTAGTGGTTTGGAGACAGTGAACACCGGGGAGCTGTTTTTT.

The chain employs TRBV5-5 and TRBJ2-7; the D gene is possibly TRBD1 (6 bases). This CDR3 comprises 17 residues. Trimming left V 1 base short and J 0 bases short, with 17 bases between. CDR1 is SGHKS and CDR2 is YYEKEE in the germline V gene (reference sequence). The chain's CDR3 is CASSLKVLGGSSYEQYF. DNA of the CDR3: TGTGCCAGCAGCTTGAAGGTGTTAGGGGGAAGCTCCTACGAGCAGTACTTC.

By share of the sample, this clone is large. This chain uses TRBV5-1 with TRBJ1-2; D ambiguous. This CDR3 has 14 residues. Germline CDR1 and CDR2: SGHRS and YFSETQ. Trimming took 6 bases from V and 2 from J, leaving 14 bases between them. The CDR3: CASTPTGVNYGYTF. CDR3 DNA sequence: TGCGCCAGCACCCCAACCGGGGTCAACTATGGCTACACCTTC.

About this clone: A read error may account for a junction end that differs from germline. The chain uses TRBV7-7 and TRBJ2-5, with D perhaps TRBD1 (5 bases). The DNA end favors TRBJ2-7, so the J call may be wrong. This CDR3 has 15 residues. The germline CDR1 and CDR2 sequences are SSHAT and FNYEAQ (reference sequence). The CDR3 DNA is TGTGCTAGCAGCCGCGGCGACAGCCGAAGCTACGAGCAGTACTTC. Translation gives CASSRGDSRSYEQYF.

The chain carries TRBV4-1 and TRBJ1-2; tentative D call: TRBD1 (5 bases). V lost 3 bases to trimming and J lost 7 bases, with 21 bases between them. The length of the CDR3 is 16 residues. The germline gives CDR1 MGHRA, CDR2 YSYEKL. The CDR3 nucleotides are TGCGCCAGCAGCCAGACCGGGGAGGGACCCTTGGCTGGCTACACCTTC. Translation: CASSQTGEGPLAGYTF.

The chain uses TRBV9 and TRBJ2-7; TRBD1 matches 8 bases. This CDR3 has 17 amino acids. V trimming: 3 bases; J trimming: 5 bases; junction bases outside the gene matches: 16. Per germline, CDR1 SGDLS and CDR2 YYNGEE. CDR3 sequence: CASSASPQGAPRDEQYF. As DNA, the CDR3 is TGTGCCAGCAGCGCGAGCCCTCAGGGGGCGCCTCGGGACGAGCAGTACTTC.

This clone was found once. The V gene is TRBV6-1, the J gene TRBJ1-1; 11 nucleotides align to TRBD1. The CDR3 totals 14 residues. J gave up 5 bases and V 5 bases, and 4 bases lay outside the gene matches. Germline V gene data show CDR1 as MNHNS and CDR2 as SASEGT. CDR3 coding DNA: TGTGCCAGCAGTACCGGGACAGGGGGGACTGAAGCTTTCTTT. Protein product: CASSTGTGGTEAFF.